This TCR beta chain was recorded in a study of T-cell memory formation after mild COVID-19. Study details: For the most part, TCR clusters were specific to one donor. Regarding the study as a whole: CM and EM subsets held most contracting CD4+ clones; EMRA held CD8+ ones. Contracting clones from day 15 to 85 showed balanced CD4/CD8; later expanders favored CD4+.

To note about this clonotype: Its cognate antigen is unknown.

The germline V gene encodes CDR1 LGHDT and CDR2 YNNKEL (reference sequence). Trimming pared 10 bases from V and 4 bases from J, leaving 13 bases between. CDR3 length: 13 residues. TCRdb used MiXCR to reprocess the 5' RACE reads, holding one entry per CDR3 protein. The sample has about 540,000 distinct CDR3 sequences; around 21% are singletons. This sequence was found in an adult woman who had mild COVID-19 (a few samples of this study predate the infection). Cell type and time point are not known. Sequenced: PBMCs or a T cell subset sorted from them (not recorded which). V usage is TRBV3-1 and J usage is TRBJ2-2, with D unresolved. CDR3: CATRQQGTGELFF. CDR3 nucleotides: TGTGCCACCCGCCAACAAGGCACCGGGGAGCTGTTTTTT.